The 28 T cell receptor beta chains given below trace back to one sample, sequenced in a study of shared clonotypes between healthy human individuals. The protocol was immunoSEQ multiplex PCR, while the TCRdb copy is restricted to in-frame clones and leaves out a portion. The table lists approximately 980,000 clones, 60% to 85% of them singletons. Source material: memory CD4+ T cells sorted from blood. The subset: CD45RA-negative fraction. These receptors were collected from a man between 18 and 35 years old in good health.

J is TRBJ2-7 and V is TRBV27, with 9 bases that match TRBD1. Germline lookup yields CDR1 MNHEY and CDR2 SMNVEV (reference sequence). The CDR3 has 15 amino acids. J gave up 4 bases and V 2 bases, and 6 bases lay outside the gene matches. The DNA for the CDR3 is TGTGCCAGCAGTTTAAAGACAGGGGGGTTATACGAGCAGTACTTC. As protein: CASSLKTGGLYEQYF.

J is TRBJ2-7 and V is TRBV11-1, with a tentative D call TRBD1 (5 bases). The CDR3 loop spans 15 amino acids. The V end was cut by 2 bases, the J end by 0 bases, with 11 bases between. The germline gives CDR1 SGHAT, CDR2 FQDESV (reference sequence). In DNA form, the CDR3 reads TGTGCCAGCAGCTTAAACCCAGGGTACTCCTACGAGCAGTACTTC. This translates into CASSLNPGYSYEQYF.

The chain combines TRBV2 with TRBJ2-2; 7 nucleotides line up with TRBD1. Germline V CDR1 and CDR2: SNHLY, FYNNEI. With 6 bases clipped from V and 4 bases from J, the junction kept 8 bases outside the gene matches. The CDR3 is made up of 15 amino acids. CDR3 sequence reads: CASRETTGSTGELFF. The CDR3, as DNA: TGTGCCAGCAGGGAAACGACAGGGAGCACCGGGGAGCTGTTTTTT.

The J gene is TRBJ2-5, the V gene TRBV2, with 7 bases lining up with TRBD2. CDR1 and CDR2 from the germline V gene are SNHLY and FYNNEI. The CDR3 totals 14 residues. With V trimmed by 7 bases and J by 7 bases, 12 bases remained unmatched. Written as DNA, the CDR3 is TGTGCCAGCACGGCGGGGGAACCCACGGGGACCCAGTACTTC. Protein product: CASTAGEPTGTQYF.

The chain uses TRBV12-5 and TRBJ2-5, with a weak D call TRBD1 (6 bases). From germline, CDR1 is LGHNT and CDR2 FRNRAP. V lost 8 bases to trimming and J lost 5 bases, with 18 bases between them. The CDR3 length is 14 residues. Written as DNA, the CDR3 is TGTGCTAGTACCCGGGACACCCTTCGGGAGACCCAGTACTTC. It specifies CASTRDTLRETQYF.

The chain uses TRBV2 and TRBJ2-7; D may be TRBD2 (5 bases). Germline V gene lookup returns CDR1 SNHLY and CDR2 FYNNEI. This CDR3 spans 12 amino acids. The V end was cut by 2 bases, the J end by 6 bases, with 8 bases between. The CDR3 bases are TGTGCCAGCAGTGAAATAGCGCCCGAGCAGTACTTC. Translating it yields CASSEIAPEQYF.

The V gene is TRBV27, the J gene TRBJ1-5; D gene unclear. V was clipped by 3 bases and J by 4 bases, with 7 bases between them. The CDR3 totals 13 residues. Germline V gene lookup returns CDR1 MNHEY and CDR2 SMNVEV (reference sequence). The CDR3 bases are TGTGCCAGCAGTTTGGTCCGAAATCAGCCCCAGCATTTT. Protein: CASSLVRNQPQHF.

As for this clone: A read error may produce the germline difference seen at one junction end. This chain connects TRBV6-5 to TRBJ1-1; 11 positions match TRBD1. Germline values: CDR1 MNHEY, CDR2 SVGAGI. The CDR3 contains 14 residues. CDR3 residues: CASSSGTGGFEAFF. The CDR3 DNA is TGTGCCAGTAGTTCCGGGACAGGGGGATTTGAAGCTTTCTTT.

This chain connects TRBV29-1 to TRBJ2-1; no clear D. Trimming removed 6 bases from V and 7 bases from J, with 16 bases in between. This CDR3 comprises 13 residues. From germline, CDR1 is SQVTM and CDR2 ANQGSEA. Here the CDR3 reads CSVISALANEQFF. The CDR3 coding sequence is TGCAGCGTGATTTCGGCCTTGGCGAATGAGCAGTTCTTC.

The table lists this clone with a count of one. This rearrangement joins TRBV7-8 to TRBJ2-7; the match to TRBD2 covers 12 bases. CDR1 is SGHVS, CDR2 FQNEAQ, per germline. Trimming removed 1 base from V and 3 bases from J; junction bases left unmatched: 1. The CDR3 sequence is 15 residues long. Here the CDR3 DNA reads TGTGCCAGCAGCTTAGAGACTAGCGGGGGCTACGAGCAGTACTTC. It yields the protein CASSLETSGGYEQYF.

The chain is built from TRBV11-2 and TRBJ2-2, with D possibly TRBD1 on 6 matching bases. Germline V gene sequence: CDR1 SGHAT, CDR2 FQNNGV. Trimming removed 3 bases from V and 4 bases from J, with 12 bases in between. CDR3 length: 15 amino acids. The CDR3 bases are TGTGCCAGCAGCTTCTTTGGCAGGGGCACCGGGGAGCTGTTTTTT. Translated: CASSFFGRGTGELFF. The full variable domain, completed using reference TRBV11-2 and TRBJ2-2, is EAGVAQSPRYKIIEKRQSVAFWCNPISGHATLYWYQQILGQGPKLLIQFQNNGVVDDSQLPKDRFSAERLKGVDSTLKIQPAKLEDSAVYLCASSFFGRGTGELFFGEGSRLTVL.

Ten or more counts support this clone. The V gene is TRBV5-1, the J gene TRBJ2-2, with D unresolved. The germline V gene encodes CDR1 SGHRS and CDR2 YFSETQ. V was pared by 7 bases and J by 6 bases, with 10 bases between. CDR3 length: 12 amino acids. CDR3 coding DNA: TGCGCCAGCCAATCCGCCTCCGGGGAGCTGTTTTTT. It encodes CASQSASGELFF. Combining the CDR3 with reference TRBV5-1 and TRBJ2-2 gives the whole variable domain KAGVTQTPRYLIKTRGQQVTLSCSPISGHRSVSWYQQTPGQGLQFLFEYFSETQRNKGNFPGRFSGRQFSNSRSEMNVSTLELGDSALYLCASQSASGELFFGEGSRLTVL.

Worth noting for this clone: The same CDR3 also results from other DNA sequences found in this sample. The chain has TRBV28 and TRBJ1-5; 7 bases match TRBD1. The CDR3 length is 14 residues. Germline CDR1 MDHEN, CDR2 SYDVKM. The junction had 1 base not matched to a gene; V was cut back by 2 bases and J by 3 bases. CDR3 in amino acids: CASSLQGVNQPQHF. The CDR3 nucleotides are TGTGCCAGCAGTTTACAGGGGGTCAATCAGCCCCAGCATTTT.

This chain joins TRBV10-2 and TRBJ2-3; perhaps TRBD2 as D (6 bases). Germline CDR1 reads WSHSY; CDR2 reads SAAADI. V lost 7 bases, J lost 0 bases, and 8 bases lay in between. The CDR3 sequence is 13 residues long. CDR3 sequence (DNA): TGCGCCAGCACGGGACTTAGCACAGATACGCAGTATTTT. It encodes CASTGLSTDTQYF.

As for this clone: The same CDR3 also results from other DNA sequences found in this sample. The V and J genes are TRBV5-4 and TRBJ2-3, with 11 bases identical to TRBD2. Trimming at V came to 0 bases and at J to 3 bases, leaving 0 bases not matched to a gene. CDR1 and CDR2 from the germline V gene are SGHNT and YYREEE (reference sequence). This CDR3 has 15 amino acids. CDR3 protein: CASSLGLAGTDTQYF. The DNA for the CDR3 is TGTGCCAGCAGCTTGGGACTAGCGGGAACAGATACGCAGTATTTT.

The chain links TRBV5-4 to TRBJ1-1; D might be TRBD1 (5 bases). Trimming cost V 0 bases and J 2 bases, with 11 bases left between them. Germline V lookup: CDR1 SGHNT, CDR2 YYREEE (reference sequence). This CDR3 has 15 amino acids. The CDR3, as DNA: TGTGCCAGCAGCTTGGTCGGGGCAGCAAACACTGAAGCTTTCTTT. Translating gives CASSLVGAANTEAFF.

The rearrangement joins TRBV15 to TRBJ1-1, with D uncertain. This CDR3 spans 15 amino acids. V lost 3 bases to trimming and J lost 3 bases, with 14 bases between them. CDR1 and CDR2 (germline): LNHNV, YYDKDF (reference sequence). The CDR3 DNA is TGTGCCACCAGCAGCGACCGAAAAGGGCACACTGAAGCTTTCTTT. Translation: CATSSDRKGHTEAFF.

This rearrangement joins TRBV6-1 to TRBJ1-2, with a tentative D call TRBD1 (5 bases). The CDR3 length is 13 residues. Trimming removed 6 bases at V and 7 bases at J, with 15 bases between. CDR1 and CDR2 (germline): MNHNS, SASEGT. This chain's CDR3 is CASSARSGGGYTF. For the CDR3, the DNA is TGTGCCAGCAGCGCCCGGTCTGGGGGTGGCTACACCTTC.

V and J are TRBV19 and TRBJ1-2; D remains unclear. Germline lookup yields CDR1 LNHDA and CDR2 SQIVND (reference sequence). Trimming pared 2 bases from V and 4 bases from J, leaving 11 bases between. The CDR3 totals 14 residues. The CDR3 sequence: CASSINTAAYGYTF. CDR3 nucleotide sequence: TGTGCCAGTAGTATAAATACGGCAGCCTATGGCTACACCTTC.

V is TRBV27 and J is TRBJ2-7; D tentatively fits TRBD1 or TRBD2 (5 bases each). The V gene's germline CDR1 is MNHEY and CDR2 SMNVEV (reference sequence). Trimming shortened V by 2 bases and J by 6 bases, and 14 bases separated the two germline ends. The CDR3 is 14 amino acids. CDR3 residues: CASSLTLWGSEQYF. Here the CDR3 DNA reads TGTGCCAGCAGTTTAACGCTTTGGGGGAGCGAGCAGTACTTC.

The chain couples TRBV7-2 to TRBJ1-4; D remains unclear. CDR1 is SGHTA and CDR2 is FQGNSA in the germline V gene. This CDR3 has 11 amino acids. Deletions cut 3 bases from V and 6 bases from J, with 2 bases between. The CDR3 DNA sequence: TGTGCCAGCAGCTTGTATGAAAAACTGTTTTTT. Translation gives CASSLYEKLFF.

The V call is TRBV2, the J call TRBJ2-5, with TRBD2 as a possible D gene (7 bases). Trimming cost V 6 bases and J 1 base, with 15 bases left between them. CDR3 size: 15 residues. From germline, CDR1 is SNHLY and CDR2 FYNNEI. The CDR3 nucleotides read TGTGCCAGCAGCCAAACGGGGGGCCGCCAAGAGACCCAGTACTTC. Its protein product is CASSQTGGRQETQYF.

The chain recombines TRBV2 with TRBJ2-2; TRBD1 agrees at 9 bases. Germline trimming cut 9 bases from V and 8 bases from J; bases unmatched to any gene: 7. CDR3 size: 13 residues. The germline CDR1 and CDR2 sequences are SNHLY and FYNNEI. Written as DNA, the CDR3 is TGTGCCAGGGACAGGGGCTCCGGTGGGGAGCTGTTTTTT. Translation: CARDRGSGGELFF. Full variable domain (outside the CDR3, taken from reference TRBV2 and TRBJ2-2): EPEVTQTPSHQVTQMGQEVILRCVPISNHLYFYWYRQILGQKVEFLVSFYNNEISEKSEIFDDQFSVERPDGSNFTLKIRSTKLEDSAMYFCARDRGSGGELFFGEGSRLTVL.

This clone was observed a few times. This sequence joins TRBV5-1 and TRBJ1-2; D is unclear. The CDR3 has 11 amino acids. V was clipped by 4 bases and J by 8 bases, with 9 bases between them. Germline values: CDR1 SGHRS, CDR2 YFSETQ. CDR3 in amino acids: CASSASKGYTF. In DNA, the CDR3 is TGCGCCAGCAGCGCAAGTAAGGGCTACACCTTC.

On this clone itself: Germline is not matched at one junction end, which may reflect a read error. V and J are TRBV6-1 and TRBJ2-5; no reliable D call. The CDR3 is made up of 14 amino acids. CDR1 and CDR2 (germline): MNHNS, SASEGT. The CDR3, as DNA: TGTGCCGGCAGGACGTCGTCCATGGGAGAGACCCAGTACTTC. Encoded protein: CAGRTSSMGETQYF.

This clone showed up just once. The chain recombines TRBV11-2 with TRBJ2-2, with D possibly being TRBD2 (6 bases). Trimming removed 2 bases at V and 1 base at J, with 11 bases between. This CDR3 is built from 16 residues. Looked up from germline, CDR1 is SGHAT and CDR2 is FQNNGV. The CDR3 reads CASSLRRGKNTGELFF. The CDR3 DNA is TGTGCCAGCAGCTTACGACGGGGGAAGAACACCGGGGAGCTGTTTTTT.

In regard to this clone: One base away lies a much larger clone, so this may be a sequencing read error. V and J are TRBV6-1 and TRBJ2-5; 10 bases map to TRBD2. The CDR3 contains 13 residues. The V and J ends lost 8 bases and 5 bases, in that order; junction bases with no gene match: 5. From germline, CDR1 is MNHNS and CDR2 SASEGT. Here the CDR3 DNA reads TGTGCCAGCGGGCTAGCGGGGGTGGAGACCCAGTACTTC. Amino acid sequence: CASGLAGVETQYF.

This clone was observed many times. This sequence joins TRBV6-1 and TRBJ2-7, with 9 bases lining up with TRBD2. With V trimmed by 4 bases and J by 7 bases, 8 bases remained unmatched. This CDR3 has 14 amino acids. Per germline, CDR1 MNHNS and CDR2 SASEGT. DNA of the CDR3: TGTGCCAGCAGTGCCGGGACTAGCCTACGTGAGCAGTACTTC. Translation: CASSAGTSLREQYF.